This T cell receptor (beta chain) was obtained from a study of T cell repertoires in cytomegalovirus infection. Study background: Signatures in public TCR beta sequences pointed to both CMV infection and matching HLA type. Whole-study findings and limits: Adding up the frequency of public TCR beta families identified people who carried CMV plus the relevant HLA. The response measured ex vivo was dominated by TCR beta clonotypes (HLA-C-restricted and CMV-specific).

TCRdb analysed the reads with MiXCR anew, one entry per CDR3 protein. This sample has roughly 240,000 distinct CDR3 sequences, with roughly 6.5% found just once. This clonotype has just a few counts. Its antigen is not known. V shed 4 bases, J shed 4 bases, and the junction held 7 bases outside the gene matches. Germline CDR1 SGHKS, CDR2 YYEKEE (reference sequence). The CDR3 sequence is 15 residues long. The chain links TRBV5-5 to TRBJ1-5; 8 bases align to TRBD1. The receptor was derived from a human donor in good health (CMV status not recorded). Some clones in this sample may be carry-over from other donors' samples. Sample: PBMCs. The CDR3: CASSIRTGFNQPQHF. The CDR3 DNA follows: TGTGCCAGCAGCATTCGGACAGGGTTTAATCAGCCCCAGCATTTT.